One and the same sample provided the 23 T cell receptor beta chains below, sequenced in a study of OX40 agonist ivuxolimab in advanced cancers. Repertoires were generated with immunoSEQ multiplex PCR, while TCRdb's copy carries only in-frame clones and drops some. The repertoire holds approximately 61,000 clones, with approximately 90% as singletons. The sample here was CD4+ or CD8+ T cells sorted from blood, taken in a trial of the OX40 agonist ivuxolimab. These receptors were taken from an adult with an advanced solid tumor such as melanoma, head and neck, liver or kidney cancer.

The chain is built from TRBV18 and TRBJ2-7, with TRBD1 as a possible D gene (6 bases). This CDR3 is built from 17 residues. Germline V gene lookup returns CDR1 KGHSH and CDR2 LQKENI. V lost 6 bases, J lost 3 bases, and 24 bases lay in between. CDR3 residues: CASSLAAPGTGSYEQYF. CDR3 in DNA: TGTGCCAGCTCTCTAGCCGCCCCCGGTACAGGGAGCTACGAGCAGTACTTC.

This chain uses TRBV6-5 with TRBJ2-7, with D uncertain. There are 15 residues in the CDR3. V was cut by 6 bases and J by 1 base, with 16 bases left in between. Germline CDR1 MNHEY, CDR2 SVGAGI. The DNA for the CDR3 is TGTGCCAGCAGACCAACCTTCGTCGGATCCTACGAGCAGTACTTC. This encodes CASRPTFVGSYEQYF.

This clone showed up just once. The genes are TRBV9 and TRBJ1-1, with D maybe TRBD1 (6 bases). Germline-derived CDR1 and CDR2 are SGDLS and YYNGEE. Trimming removed 2 bases from V and 3 bases from J, with 14 bases in between. There are 15 residues in the CDR3. As DNA, the CDR3 is TGTGCCAGCAGCGTCACTGGGGGGCCGGACACTGAAGCTTTCTTT. Amino acids: CASSVTGGPDTEAFF.

This rearrangement joins TRBV4-3 to TRBJ2-7, with 7 bases matching TRBD2. The CDR3 loop spans 13 amino acids. Germline V gives CDR1 LGHNA, CDR2 YSLEER. V was pared by 4 bases and J by 6 bases, with 6 bases of the junction left unmatched. This chain's CDR3 is CASSRSGVGEQYF. CDR3 DNA: TGCGCCAGCAGCCGGAGCGGGGTCGGCGAGCAGTACTTC.

The CDR3 DNA follows: TGTGCCAGCAGCCCTAGGACACCCCGGGGTTATAGCAATCAGCCCCAGCATTTT. Protein sequence: CASSPRTPRGYSNQPQHF. This sequence joins TRBV7-2 and TRBJ1-5; tentatively, D is TRBD1 (5 bases). Germline V gene data show CDR1 as SGHTA and CDR2 as FQGNSA. This CDR3 spans 18 amino acids. V dropped 5 bases and J dropped 0 bases, with 20 bases sitting between them.

J is TRBJ2-4 and V is TRBV7-3, with D possibly being TRBD1 or TRBD2 (5 bases each). Germline CDR1 SGHTA, CDR2 FQGTGA. The CDR3 totals 12 residues. V shed 10 bases and J shed 4 bases, with 11 bases lying between them. This CDR3 reads CATAGRKNIQYF. DNA for the CDR3: TGTGCCACCGCAGGGAGAAAAAACATTCAGTACTTC.

The genes are TRBV7-2 and TRBJ2-5, with a weak D call TRBD2 (6 bases). V lost 3 bases and J 2 bases, leaving 13 bases between the germline ends. The CDR3 spans 15 residues. Germline V gene sequence: CDR1 SGHTA, CDR2 FQGNSA. The CDR3 spells CASSFASVPQETQYF. CDR3 in DNA: TGTGCCAGCAGCTTCGCTAGCGTCCCACAAGAGACCCAGTACTTC.

The chain employs TRBV6-1 and TRBJ1-6; D is possibly TRBD1 (6 bases). CDR3 length: 15 residues. Germline V lookup: CDR1 MNHNS, CDR2 SASEGT. V was cut by 5 bases and J by 5 bases, with 13 bases left in between. CDR3 sequence: CASSPTGWNNSPLHF. As DNA, the CDR3 is TGTGCCAGCAGTCCTACAGGGTGGAATAATTCACCCCTCCACTTT.

The chain recombines TRBV5-1 with TRBJ2-2, with D maybe TRBD1 (6 bases). The germline gives CDR1 SGHRS, CDR2 YFSETQ. The V end lost 0 bases, the J end lost 7 bases, and 10 bases lay between the germline ends. The CDR3 runs 14 residues. The CDR3 spells CASSLARGGGELFF. CDR3 DNA: TGCGCCAGCAGCTTGGCCAGGGGCGGCGGGGAGCTGTTTTTT.

With regard to this clone: At one of its ends the junction is not consistent with the germline gene, which may arise from a read error. This chain uses TRBV7-7 with TRBJ2-7; D is possibly TRBD2 (5 bases). Germline V gene sequence: CDR1 SSHAT, CDR2 FNYEAQ (reference sequence). The CDR3 is made up of 13 amino acids. The chain's CDR3 is CASSRGIGYEQYF. The CDR3 nucleotides are TGTGCTAGCAGCAGAGGGATAGGGTACGAGCAGTACTTC.

This sequence joins TRBV5-4 and TRBJ2-2; D is unclear. Per the germline V gene, CDR1 is SGHNT and CDR2 is YYREEE (reference sequence). With 1 base removed from V and 0 bases from J, the gap between germline ends came to 7 bases. This CDR3 spans 15 amino acids. CDR3 in amino acids: CASSLRQTNTGELFF. The CDR3 DNA reads as TGTGCCAGCAGCTTGAGGCAGACGAACACCGGGGAGCTGTTTTTT. Using reference TRBV5-4 and TRBJ2-2 for the parts outside the CDR3, the full variable domain is ETGVTQSPTHLIKTRGQQVTLRCSSQSGHNTVSWYQQALGQGPQFIFQYYREEENGRGNFPPRFSGLQFPNYSSELNVNALELDDSALYLCASSLRQTNTGELFFGEGSRLTVL.

The CDR3: CASSRWILNANTGELFF. The CDR3 DNA follows: TGTGCCAGCAGCCGATGGATATTAAACGCGAACACCGGGGAGCTGTTTTTT. V gene TRBV7-9 combines with J gene TRBJ2-2; D is ambiguous. The V end was cut by 5 bases, the J end by 0 bases, with 16 bases between. CDR3 length: 17 residues. Germline V gives CDR1 SEHNR, CDR2 FQNEAQ (reference sequence). The full variable domain, its missing parts supplied by reference TRBV7-9 and TRBJ2-2, is DTGVSQNPRHKITKRGQNVTFRCDPISEHNRLYWYRQTLGQGPEFLTYFQNEAQLEKSRLLSDRFSAERPKGSFSTLEIQRTEQGDSAMYLCASSRWILNANTGELFFGEGSRLTVL.

The V and J genes are TRBV5-4 and TRBJ1-6; tentatively, D is TRBD1 (6 bases). With 10 bases removed from V and 7 bases from J, the gap between germline ends came to 15 bases. CDR3 length: 13 amino acids. Germline CDR1 and CDR2: SGHNT and YYREEE (reference sequence). The CDR3 DNA sequence: TGTGCCCTGGGAGGGCAGGGGAATTCACCCCTCCACTTT. Its protein is CALGGQGNSPLHF.

This clone was detected only a few times. V usage is TRBV19 and J usage is TRBJ1-5; D is perhaps TRBD1 (6 bases). This CDR3 region has 16 residues. Germline values: CDR1 LNHDA, CDR2 SQIVND (reference sequence). Trimming left V 3 bases short and J 3 bases short, with 15 bases between. CDR3 in amino acids: CASSMGTGQHNQPQHF. The CDR3 DNA is TGTGCCAGTAGTATGGGAACGGGACAACACAATCAGCCCCAGCATTTT.

V gene TRBV29-1 combines with J gene TRBJ1-2, with 11 bases lining up with TRBD1. V was pared by 6 bases and J by 4 bases, with 10 bases of the junction left unmatched. The CDR3 covers 15 residues. Germline V lookup: CDR1 SQVTM, CDR2 ANQGSEA. The DNA for the CDR3 is TGCAGCGTCCCCGGGACAGGGGGTTTGGTCTATGGCTACACCTTC. Translation gives CSVPGTGGLVYGYTF.

The chain couples TRBV11-1 to TRBJ2-3; 9 positions agree with TRBD2. This CDR3 has 17 amino acids. With 5 bases clipped from V and 1 base from J, the junction kept 10 bases outside the gene matches. CDR1 is SGHAT, CDR2 FQDESV, per germline (reference sequence). The CDR3 loop is CASSPRLAGARTDTQYF. As DNA, the CDR3 is TGTGCCAGCAGCCCTCGATTAGCGGGGGCCCGCACAGATACGCAGTATTTT.

The J gene is TRBJ1-1, the V gene TRBV6-5; D gene ambiguous. The V and J ends lost 0 bases and 7 bases respectively, with 9 bases between them. The CDR3 spans 13 residues. Germline assignment: CDR1 MNHEY and CDR2 SVGAGI. As DNA, the CDR3 is TGTGCCAGCAGTTACTCGAACAGTCTTGAAGCTTTCTTT. Its translation is CASSYSNSLEAFF.

The chain is built from TRBV27 and TRBJ1-2, with 8 bases lining up with TRBD1. CDR3 length: 12 residues. With 6 bases clipped from V and 8 bases from J, the junction kept 5 bases outside the gene matches. The germline gives CDR1 MNHEY, CDR2 SMNVEV (reference sequence). DNA of the CDR3: TGTGCCAGCAGCGCAGGGGGCCGGGGCTACACCTTC. Its protein is CASSAGGRGYTF.

This clone was recorded once. The chain has TRBV5-6 and TRBJ1-5; no clear D. The CDR3 extends over 16 amino acids. Trimming removed 0 bases from V and 0 bases from J, with 10 bases in between. The V gene's germline CDR1 is SGHDT and CDR2 YYEEEE. CDR3 residues: CASSLALGNSNQPQHF. CDR3 in DNA: TGTGCCAGCAGCTTGGCCCTTGGAAATAGCAATCAGCCCCAGCATTTT.

The chain couples TRBV19 to TRBJ2-2, with a weak D call TRBD2 (5 bases). The CDR3 is 17 residues long. Germline CDR1 LNHDA, CDR2 SQIVND (reference sequence). V shed 6 bases and J shed 4 bases, with 21 bases lying between them. The CDR3: CASSARWWQDSTGELFF. CDR3 in DNA: TGTGCCAGTAGCGCCCGGTGGTGGCAGGACTCCACCGGGGAGCTGTTTTTT.

The rearrangement joins TRBV27 to TRBJ1-1; D unclear. V lost 2 bases and J 8 bases, leaving 15 bases between the germline ends. The germline gives CDR1 MNHEY, CDR2 SMNVEV (reference sequence). The CDR3 covers 14 residues. The CDR3 loop reads CASSLRGYGSEAFF. DNA of the CDR3: TGTGCCAGCAGTTTACGTGGGTATGGGAGCGAAGCTTTCTTT.

V gene TRBV9 combines with J gene TRBJ2-7, with 7 bases that match TRBD1. The length of the CDR3 is 15 residues. Germline lookup yields CDR1 SGDLS and CDR2 YYNGEE. With 0 bases clipped from V and 4 bases from J, the junction kept 7 bases outside the gene matches. The DNA for the CDR3 is TGTGCCAGCAGCGTAGCCCCAGGACAGGCGTACGAGCAGTACTTC. It translates to CASSVAPGQAYEQYF.

The J gene is TRBJ1-2, the V gene TRBV6-5, with 7 bases lining up with TRBD1. Germline V gene sequence: CDR1 MNHEY, CDR2 SVGAGI. The junction had 8 bases not matched to a gene; V was cut back by 0 bases and J by 4 bases. This CDR3 has 16 amino acids. The DNA for the CDR3 is TGTGCCAGCAGTTACTCGACGAGGGGGCGCGGCTATGGCTACACCTTC. Residues: CASSYSTRGRGYGYTF.